The rows below give T cell receptor beta chains drawn from one sample of a study of blood T cell repertoires in COVID-19. Generated by immunoSEQ multiplex PCR, the TCRdb table keeps only in-frame clones and is missing some. The top ten hold around 13% of the sample, which has around 18,000 clones, 89% seen once. Sequencing was carried out using peripheral blood. These receptor sequences come from a man in his fifties or sixties with active COVID-19. Each CDR3 is given with its conserved first and last residue. The order of the fields is J gene, D gene, clone size, V gene, CDR3 DNA, CDR3 protein. A D gene is named only where the DNA matches it firmly. Expanded clones get a size class; other rows say once, few or many, or leave the size out.

TRBJ1-5 NA NA TRBV2 TGTGCCAGCAACGGACAGTTCAATCAGCCCCAGCATTTT CASNGQFNQPQHF
TRBJ1-1 TRBD1 NA TRBV27 TGTGCCAGCAGTTTCCGACAGGGGCAGAACACTGAAGCTTTCTTT CASSFRQGQNTEAFF
TRBJ2-1 TRBD1 NA TRBV18 TGTGCCAGCTCACCTTCGGCAGGGGGCGGCAATGAGCAGTTCTTC CASSPSAGGGNEQFF
TRBJ1-6 NA NA TRBV6-5 TGTGCCAGCAAAGATGGGGGGGGATCTTCACCCCTCCACTTT CASKDGGGSSPLHF
TRBJ2-1 NA NA TRBV18 TGTGCCAGCTCACCACCGAACAGGCCCTACAATGAGCAGTTCTTC CASSPPNRPYNEQFF
TRBJ2-3 NA NA TRBV19 TGTGCCAGTAGTATCGGCGGGGATCAGAGTACGCAGTATTTT CASSIGGDQSTQYF
TRBJ1-6 NA NA TRBV6-2/TRBV6-3 TGTGCCAGCAGTCGCCGGGGGAGCTCCTATAATTCACCCCTCCACTTT CASSRRGSSYNSPLHF
TRBJ1-2 TRBD1 NA TRBV5-4 TGTGCCAGCAGCCCCCGGGACAGGGGCTATGGCTACACCTTC CASSPRDRGYGYTF
TRBJ2-2 NA NA TRBV18 TGTGCCAGCTCATCGGACAGAACGAACACCGGGGAGCTGTTTTTT CASSSDRTNTGELFF
TRBJ1-1 TRBD1 NA TRBV5-1 TGCGCCAGCAGCTTGGGCCAGGGGGCCCAAAACACTGAAGCTTTCTTT CASSLGQGAQNTEAFF
TRBJ2-3 NA NA TRBV19 TGTGCCAGTAGTCGCCCCGGGCAGGGGTTTGCAGATACGCAGTATTTT CASSRPGQGFADTQYF
TRBJ2-7 TRBD2 NA TRBV4-3 TGCGCCAGCAGCCAGCGGACTAGCGGCGGCTACGAGCAGTACTTC CASSQRTSGGYEQYF
TRBJ2-1 NA NA TRBV4-1 TGCGCCAGCAGCCAAGATGGGTACGGGAACTCCTACAATGAGCAGTTCTTC CASSQDGYGNSYNEQFF
TRBJ1-1 NA NA TRBV30 TGTGCCTGGAAGATGAGAGTTGAAGCTTTCTTT CAWKMRVEAFF
TRBJ2-1 NA NA TRBV13 TGTGCCAGCAGCCCGATTATGGCAGGAAATGAGCAGTTCTTC CASSPIMAGNEQFF
TRBJ1-2 TRBD1 once TRBV3-1/TRBV3-2 TGTGCCAGCAGCCTTCGACAGGGGGCTGGCTATGGCTACACCTTC CASSLRQGAGYGYTF
TRBJ1-6 TRBD1 NA TRBV7-9 TGTGCCAGCAGGGGAGATGGGACAGTGAATTCACCCCTCCACTTT CASRGDGTVNSPLHF
TRBJ1-2 NA NA TRBV19 TGTGCCAGTAGTGTGACAGGAGTAGAAGACTTTGGCTACACCTTC CASSVTGVEDFGYTF
TRBJ1-5 TRBD1 NA TRBV18 TGTGCCAGCTCATCTAGAGAGGGGGCGCATCAGCCCCAGCATTTT CASSSREGAHQPQHF
TRBJ2-7 NA NA TRBV9 TGTGCCAGCAGCGTAGAGGACTCCTTCTCCTACGAGCAGTACTTC CASSVEDSFSYEQYF
TRBJ2-2 NA few TRBV11-2 TGTGCCAGCACAGTGAGCGGCTCGGCCGGGGAGCTGTTTTTT CASTVSGSAGELFF
TRBJ1-2 NA NA TRBV5-5 TGTGCCAGCAGCTTGGGGGACACCTCACTACCTTATGGCTACACCTTC CASSLGDTSLPYGYTF
TRBJ1-2 NA NA TRBV23-1 TGCGCCAGCAGTCAATCGATGCCAGGTATAGCCCAGGGTAACTATGGCTACACCTTC CASSQSMPGIAQGNYGYTF
TRBJ2-2 NA NA TRBV6-5 TGTGCCAGCACTCTGACACCGGCCGGGGAGCTGTTTTTT CASTLTPAGELFF
TRBJ2-1 TRBD1 once TRBV7-3 TGTGCCAGCAGCTTAATCGGGATCGGGACAGGGAGCAATGAGCAGTTCTTC CASSLIGIGTGSNEQFF
TRBJ2-3 NA NA TRBV30 TGTGCCTGGGGGGGCGCCCTTAGCACAGATACGCAGTATTTT CAWGGALSTDTQYF
TRBJ2-6 TRBD2 NA TRBV3-1/TRBV3-2 TGTGCCTCCAAACTTGGGCTAGCGGCCTCTGGGGCCAACGTCCTGACTTTC CASKLGLAASGANVLTF
TRBJ2-7 TRBD2 NA TRBV28 TGTGCCACCGCCTCTGGCGGGGGGATCTCCTACGAGCAGTACTTC CATASGGGISYEQYF
TRBJ1-5 NA NA TRBV18 TGTGCCAGCTCACCTGCGGGAATCAGGGGCAATCAGCCCCAGCATTTT CASSPAGIRGNQPQHF
TRBJ1-1 TRBD1 NA TRBV19 TGTGCCAGTAGTATAGAAGCAGGGGGCCCAACTGAAGCTTTCTTT CASSIEAGGPTEAFF
TRBJ2-7 NA NA TRBV21-1 TGTGCCATTAGAGGTTTGACAGGGACCGAGCAGTACTTC CAIRGLTGTEQYF
TRBJ2-1 NA NA TRBV6-2/TRBV6-3 TGTGCCAGCAGCCGCGGGTTGGGTATCGGTGAGCAGTTCTTC CASSRGLGIGEQFF
TRBJ1-4 NA NA TRBV3-1/TRBV3-2 TGTGCCAGCAGCCCCCGGGGGGGTGGCGAAAAACTGTTTTTT CASSPRGGGEKLFF
TRBJ1-6 TRBD1 NA TRBV10-1 TGCGCCAGCAGTGTGGGGACAGGGGGCAGGTCACCCCTCCACTTT CASSVGTGGRSPLHF
TRBJ2-3 TRBD2 NA TRBV5-8 TGTGCCAGCAGCTTTTCGGCGGGACTAGCCGGGGATACGCAGTATTTT CASSFSAGLAGDTQYF
TRBJ2-3 NA NA TRBV10-3 TGTGCCATCAATAGGGAGTGGGCAGATACGCAGTATTTT CAINREWADTQYF